Shown below are 18 T cell receptor beta chains from a single sample sequenced in a study of blood T cells in healthy people across ages. Next came a second PCR, run for roughly 6 to 11 cycles, which used a sample-barcoded 5' primer along with a J-beta primer mix. A single record per CDR3 protein comes from TCRdb applying MiXCR to the 5' RACE reads. The table lists under 950,000 distinct CDR3 sequences, roughly 20% of them singletons. The sequencing sample was made of blood. The source is a man in his 70s in good health.

V usage is TRBV27 and J usage is TRBJ1-1; D may be TRBD1 (5 bases). Deletions cut 4 bases from V and 1 base from J, with 10 bases between. Germline V gene sequence: CDR1 MNHEY, CDR2 SMNVEV (reference sequence). There are 14 residues in the CDR3. CDR3 in DNA: TGTGCCAGCAGTTCCAATCAGGGGAACACTGAAGCTTTCTTT. Amino acid sequence: CASSSNQGNTEAFF.

Here the CDR3 DNA reads TGTGCCAGCAGACGGACCCTGGGGGGCACCGGGGAGCTGTTTTTT. Protein product: CASRRTLGGTGELFF. The V gene is TRBV2, the J gene TRBJ2-2; TRBD2 is a possible D gene (6 bases). V was clipped by 6 bases and J by 4 bases, with 15 bases between them. This CDR3 has 15 residues. Per germline, CDR1 SNHLY and CDR2 FYNNEI.

This clonotype was observed a few times. The CDR3 loop is CASSLVPYGGSVVQYF. For the CDR3, the DNA is TGTGCCAGCAGCTTAGTCCCTTACGGGGGATCAGTGGTGCAGTACTTC. V gene TRBV11-2 combines with J gene TRBJ2-7; D perhaps matches TRBD2 (6 bases). V lost 1 base and J lost 9, with 22 bases in between. Per germline, CDR1 SGHAT and CDR2 FQNNGV. This CDR3 is built from 16 residues.

This clonotype occurred a few times. V usage is TRBV12-5 and J usage is TRBJ2-5, with D tentatively TRBD1 or TRBD2 (5 bases each). Near its end, the DNA agrees better with TRBJ2-7, so the J call may be wrong. Germline-derived CDR1 and CDR2 are LGHNT and FRNRAP. The CDR3 has 11 residues. The CDR3 sequence: CASGGVYEQYV. In DNA, the CDR3 is TGTGCTAGTGGGGGGGTCTACGAGCAGTACGTC.

The rearrangement links TRBV20-1 to TRBJ2-7, with 7 bases identical to TRBD1. The CDR3 length is 14 residues. Losses at the gene ends were 6 bases for V and 1 base for J; bases not matched to a gene: 9. Germline values: CDR1 DFQATT, CDR2 SNEGSKA (reference sequence). The CDR3 region is CSATTGAGSYEQYF. CDR3 DNA sequence: TGCAGTGCAACCACAGGGGCCGGGTCCTACGAGCAGTACTTC.

A word on this clonotype: One end of the junction fails to match germline, which may point to a read error. The chain joins TRBV11-2 to TRBJ2-5; D may be TRBD1 (6 bases). This CDR3 comprises 13 residues. The V gene's germline CDR1 is SGHAT and CDR2 FQNNGV. The CDR3 bases are TGTGCCAGCAGCCTAGACAGGCTAGAGACCCAGTACTTC. It translates to CASSLDRLETQYF. The variable domain in full, completed from reference TRBV11-2 and TRBJ2-5, reads EAGVAQSPRYKIIEKRQSVAFWCNPISGHATLYWYQQILGQGPKLLIQFQNNGVVDDSQLPKDRFSAERLKGVDSTLKIQPAKLEDSAVYLCASSLDRLETQYFGPGTRLLVL.

This clonotype has a handful of counts. This chain joins TRBV5-1 and TRBJ2-5; D remains unclear. V was shortened by 1 base and J by 5 bases, with 9 bases between the two germline ends. Germline V lookup: CDR1 SGHRS, CDR2 YFSETQ. The CDR3 length is 13 residues. CDR3: CASSLNADETQYF. The CDR3 bases are TGCGCCAGCAGCTTGAATGCCGATGAGACCCAGTACTTC. The variable domain in full, completed from reference TRBV5-1 and TRBJ2-5, reads KAGVTQTPRYLIKTRGQQVTLSCSPISGHRSVSWYQQTPGQGLQFLFEYFSETQRNKGNFPGRFSGRQFSNSRSEMNVSTLELGDSALYLCASSLNADETQYFGPGTRLLVL.

V and J are TRBV7-9 and TRBJ1-4; 8 nucleotides match TRBD1. Looked up from germline, CDR1 is SEHNR and CDR2 is FQNEAQ (reference sequence). This CDR3 is built from 15 residues. Losses at the gene ends were 5 bases for V and 3 bases for J; bases not matched to a gene: 5. CDR3 bases: TGTGCCAGCAGCATCCAGGGGGCTGCTAATGAAAAACTGTTTTTT. Translation gives CASSIQGAANEKLFF.

The rearrangement joins TRBV5-1 to TRBJ2-3; 8 nucleotides line up with TRBD2. This CDR3 has 14 residues. Germline V CDR1 and CDR2: SGHRS, YFSETQ. V dropped 4 bases and J dropped 4; count of bases not matched to a gene: 5. As DNA, the CDR3 is TGCGCCAGCAGCGAATCTAGCGGGTCAGATACGCAGTATTTT. Amino acid sequence: CASSESSGSDTQYF.

This clonotype turned up a few times. This chain joins TRBV3-1 and TRBJ2-1, with 11 positions matching TRBD2. CDR1 LGHDT and CDR2 YNNKEL come from the germline V gene (reference sequence). The CDR3 loop spans 14 amino acids. V was pared by 7 bases and J by 6 bases, with 5 bases of the junction left unmatched. CDR3 coding DNA: TGTGCCAGCACCACTAGCGGGGGATCCAATGAGCAGTTCTTC. Translating gives CASTTSGGSNEQFF.

The chain combines TRBV20-1 with TRBJ2-3; the D gene is possibly TRBD2 (6 bases). Trimming took off 6 bases at V and 2 bases at J, with 18 bases between the two ends. CDR1 and CDR2 from the germline V gene are DFQATT and SNEGSKA (reference sequence). This CDR3 region has 15 residues. Here the CDR3 DNA reads TGCAGTGCCAGCGGGCTAGACCCTAACACAGATACGCAGTATTTT. This encodes CSASGLDPNTDTQYF.

The CDR3: CASSAGTPRADTQYF. For the CDR3, the DNA is TGTGCCAGCAGCGCAGGGACTCCACGGGCAGATACGCAGTATTTT. The chain carries TRBV9 and TRBJ2-3, with D perhaps TRBD2 (6 bases). Trimming took 3 bases from V and 4 from J, leaving 15 bases between them. Germline V gives CDR1 SGDLS, CDR2 YYNGEE. This CDR3 region has 15 residues.

The J gene is TRBJ1-1, the V gene TRBV14; D is unclear. Germline-derived CDR1 and CDR2 are SGHDN and FVKESK. This CDR3 region has 13 residues. Trimming removed 4 bases at V and 7 bases at J, with 13 bases between. Here the CDR3 DNA reads TGTGCCAGCAGCCCAGCATGGTCAGGTGAAGCTTTCTTT. This gives the protein CASSPAWSGEAFF. The whole variable domain, filled in from reference TRBV14 and TRBJ1-1, reads EAGVTQFPSHSVIEKGQTVTLRCDPISGHDNLYWYRRVMGKEIKFLLHFVKESKQDESGMPNNRFLAERTGGTYSTLKVQPAELEDSGVYFCASSPAWSGEAFFGQGTRLTVV.

This sequence joins TRBV6-2 or TRBV6-3 and TRBJ2-5; TRBD2 matches at 7 bases. Near its end, the DNA agrees better with TRBJ2-7, so the J call may be wrong. The germline gives CDR1 MNHEY, CDR2 SVGEGT. The CDR3 sequence is 15 residues long. The CDR3 reads CASRKSGEDSYEQYV. CDR3 nucleotide sequence: TGTGCCAGCAGAAAAAGCGGGGAGGATTCCTACGAGCAGTACGTC.

This clonotype was detected only a few times. The chain carries TRBV7-2 and TRBJ2-5; the D gene is possibly TRBD2 (5 bases). V was clipped by 3 bases and J by 2 bases, with 7 bases between them. From germline, CDR1 is SGHTA and CDR2 FQGNSA. The CDR3 covers 13 residues. The CDR3 bases are TGTGCCAGCAGCTTTGACTATCAAGAGACCCAGTACTTC. Its protein is CASSFDYQETQYF.

The genes are TRBV6-6 and TRBJ2-4, with 10 bases lining up with TRBD2. V shed 0 bases, J shed 6 bases, and the junction held 2 bases outside the gene matches. This CDR3 is built from 15 residues. Germline V gene lookup returns CDR1 MNHNY and CDR2 SVGAGI (reference sequence). This chain's CDR3 is CASSYSSGGGNIQYF. The CDR3 nucleotides are TGTGCCAGCAGTTACTCGAGCGGGGGGGGAAACATTCAGTACTTC.

In this sample, this clonotype turned up a few times. The rearrangement uses TRBV25-1 and TRBJ1-2; 12 positions agree with TRBD1. The CDR3 spans 17 residues. The V and J ends lost 3 bases and 4 bases, in that order; junction bases with no gene match: 9. The germline V gene encodes CDR1 MGHDK and CDR2 SYGVNS. The CDR3 bases are TGTGCCAGCAGTGATAGCCCGGGACAGGGGGCGAGCTATGGCTACACCTTC. Amino acid sequence: CASSDSPGQGASYGYTF.

CDR3 bases: TGCAGTGCTAGACCCATCATGTCCGGAGGGCAGTTCTTC. Translation: CSARPIMSGGQFF. The chain joins TRBV20-1 to TRBJ2-5; a possible D gene is TRBD2 (5 bases). The end of the DNA fits TRBJ2-1 better, so the J call may be wrong. This CDR3 spans 13 amino acids. The germline gives CDR1 DFQATT, CDR2 SNEGSKA (reference sequence).